Listed below are T cell receptor beta chains from one sample, sequenced in a study of blood T cell repertoires in COVID-19. TCRdb's copy holds only in-frame clones and misses some; the assay was immunoSEQ multiplex PCR. The table lists under 300,000 clones, approximately 82% of them singletons. Material: PBMCs or T cells enriched from blood (not recorded which). The origin of the receptors is a man aged 35 to 55 who had recovered from COVID-19. Both conserved end residues are part of each CDR3.

j_call v_call cdr3_aa
TRBJ2-2 TRBV9 CASSEGTGRGTGELFF
TRBJ2-7 TRBV3-1/TRBV3-2 CASSQDFGSAGKQYF
TRBJ2-5 TRBV30 CAWSRPGHIQETQYF
TRBJ2-1 TRBV27 CAIKRDEPFF
TRBJ2-3 TRBV27 CASSLSRGNTQYF
TRBJ2-7 TRBV7-7 CASSLNLGTGKREQYF
TRBJ2-3 TRBV2 CAGGGAVKADTQYF
TRBJ2-3 TRBV7-2 CASSFTRVDTQYF
TRBJ2-1 TRBV5-1 CASSLSNFLMYNEQFF
TRBJ2-5 TRBV19 CASSRTSGGRETQYF
TRBJ1-3 TRBV30 CGRGSSGNTIYF
TRBJ2-3 TRBV5-6 CASSLGGDGDTQYF
TRBJ2-4 TRBV5-1 CASSLESGGPSGSLNIQYF
TRBJ2-2 TRBV11-2 CASSPWTSRGTGELFF
TRBJ2-5 TRBV3-1/TRBV3-2 CASSLRDRGLQETQYF
TRBJ2-1 TRBV6-5 CASSFHGEGGYNEQFF
TRBJ2-7 TRBV29-1 CSVEGGRGYEQYF
TRBJ2-1 TRBV21-1 CASSGSASGVYNEQFF
TRBJ1-2 TRBV6-5 CASSYRGYGYTF
TRBJ2-3 TRBV7-3 CASSSGSYTDTQYF
TRBJ1-1 TRBV28 CASSLHSNTEAFF
TRBJ1-1 TRBV23-1 CASSGTDTEAFF
TRBJ2-3 TRBV9 CASSVVSQDTQYF
TRBJ1-1 TRBV19 CASTRDRLNTEAFF
TRBJ1-5 TRBV27 CASSLFVNQPQHF
TRBJ2-7 TRBV3-1/TRBV3-2 CASSPRDRGTYEQYF
TRBJ2-5 TRBV5-1 CASSLTSGQETQYF
TRBJ2-2 TRBV19 CASSRGQGDRELFF
TRBJ1-6 TRBV6-4 CASSQGNSPLHF
TRBJ2-5 TRBV4-2 CASSPERGSQETQYF
TRBJ1-2 TRBV28 CASTYGGNVGYTF
TRBJ2-7 TRBV5-1 CASSPQGTGEQYF
TRBJ2-3 TRBV9 CASSVGGLIADTQYF
TRBJ1-4 TRBV11-2 CASSLTTGRFNEKLFF
TRBJ2-1 TRBV5-1 CASSLAETRLNEQFF
TRBJ2-2 TRBV5-6 CASSTDRGQTGELFF
TRBJ1-5 TRBV2 CASSAGQNQPQHF
TRBJ1-1 TRBV11-3 CASSAPGGEAFF
TRBJ1-1 TRBV7-8 CASSQFPNTEAFF
TRBJ1-4 TRBV27 CASRLGTLATNEKLFF